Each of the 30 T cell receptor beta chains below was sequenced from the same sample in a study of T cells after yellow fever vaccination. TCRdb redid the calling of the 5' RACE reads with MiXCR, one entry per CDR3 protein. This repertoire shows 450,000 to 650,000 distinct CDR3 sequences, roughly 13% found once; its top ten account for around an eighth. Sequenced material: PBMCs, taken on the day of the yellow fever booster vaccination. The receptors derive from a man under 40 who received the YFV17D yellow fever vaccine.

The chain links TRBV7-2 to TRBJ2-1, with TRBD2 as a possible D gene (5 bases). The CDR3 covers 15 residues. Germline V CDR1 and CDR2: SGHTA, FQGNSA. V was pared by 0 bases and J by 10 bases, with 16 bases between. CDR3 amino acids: CASSLARTRLSEQFF. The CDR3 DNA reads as TGTGCCAGCAGCTTAGCGCGGACCCGACTAAGCGAGCAGTTCTTC.

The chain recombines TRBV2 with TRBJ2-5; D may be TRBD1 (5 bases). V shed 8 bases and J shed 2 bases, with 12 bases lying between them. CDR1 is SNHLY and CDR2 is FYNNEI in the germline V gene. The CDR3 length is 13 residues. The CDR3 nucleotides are TGTGCCAGCTTGGGGCTACGTCAAGAGACCCAGTACTTC. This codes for CASLGLRQETQYF.

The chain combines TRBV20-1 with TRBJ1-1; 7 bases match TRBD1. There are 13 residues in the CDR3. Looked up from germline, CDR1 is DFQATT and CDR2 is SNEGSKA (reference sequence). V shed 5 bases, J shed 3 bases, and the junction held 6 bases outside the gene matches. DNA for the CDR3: TGCAGTGCTCAGGGGGGAGGGGACACTGAAGCTTTCTTT. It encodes CSAQGGGDTEAFF.

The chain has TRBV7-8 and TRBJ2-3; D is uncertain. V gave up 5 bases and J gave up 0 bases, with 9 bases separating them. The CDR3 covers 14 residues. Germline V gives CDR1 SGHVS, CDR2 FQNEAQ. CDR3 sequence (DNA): TGTGCCAGCAGCGGCTCCTCTAGCACAGATACGCAGTATTTT. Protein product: CASSGSSSTDTQYF.

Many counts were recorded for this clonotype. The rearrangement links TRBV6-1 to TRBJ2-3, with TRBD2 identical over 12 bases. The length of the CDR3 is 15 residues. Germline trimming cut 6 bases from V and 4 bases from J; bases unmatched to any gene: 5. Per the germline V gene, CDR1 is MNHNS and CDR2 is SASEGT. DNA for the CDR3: TGTGCCAGCAGACTGACTAGCGGGAGCGCAGATACGCAGTATTTT. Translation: CASRLTSGSADTQYF.

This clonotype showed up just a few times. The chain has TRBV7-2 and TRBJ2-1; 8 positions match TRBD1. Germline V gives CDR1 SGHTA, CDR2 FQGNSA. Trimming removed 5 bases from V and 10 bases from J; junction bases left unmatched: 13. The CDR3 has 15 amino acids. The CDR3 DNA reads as TGTGCCAGCAGCGTGGACAGGGCTGCTCCTCTCGAGCAGTTCTTC. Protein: CASSVDRAAPLEQFF.

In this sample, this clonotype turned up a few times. The CDR3 loop reads CASTIGGNEQFF. For the CDR3, the DNA is TGTGCCAGCACCATTGGGGGTAATGAGCAGTTCTTC. The rearrangement links TRBV11-1 to TRBJ2-1; either TRBD1 or TRBD2 may fit D (5 bases each). Germline CDR1 is SGHAT and CDR2 is FQDESV (reference sequence). Trimming cost V 7 bases and J 7 bases, with 11 bases left between them. The CDR3 contains 12 residues. Full variable domain (rest looked up from reference TRBV11-1 and TRBJ2-1): EAEVAQSPRYKITEKSQAVAFWCDPISGHATLYWYRQILGQGPELLVQFQDESVVDDSQLPKDRFSAERLKGVDSTLKIQPAELGDSAMYLCASTIGGNEQFFGPGTRLTVL.

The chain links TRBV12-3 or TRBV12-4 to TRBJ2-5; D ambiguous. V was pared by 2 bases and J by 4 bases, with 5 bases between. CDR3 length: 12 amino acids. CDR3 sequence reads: CASSLPPETQYF. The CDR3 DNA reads TGTGCCAGCAGTTTACCGCCAGAGACCCAGTACTTC.

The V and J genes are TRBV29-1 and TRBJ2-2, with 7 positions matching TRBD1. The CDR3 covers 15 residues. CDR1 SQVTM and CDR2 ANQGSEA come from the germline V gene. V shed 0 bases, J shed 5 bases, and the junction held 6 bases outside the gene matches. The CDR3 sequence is CSVEEGKGATGELFF. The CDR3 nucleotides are TGCAGCGTTGAAGAAGGGAAGGGGGCAACCGGGGAGCTGTTTTTT.

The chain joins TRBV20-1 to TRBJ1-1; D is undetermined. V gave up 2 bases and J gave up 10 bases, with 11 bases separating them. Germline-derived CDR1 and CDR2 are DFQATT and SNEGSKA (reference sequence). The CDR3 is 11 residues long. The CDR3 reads CSARIRERAFF. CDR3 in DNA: TGCAGTGCTAGAATCCGGGAACGAGCTTTCTTT.

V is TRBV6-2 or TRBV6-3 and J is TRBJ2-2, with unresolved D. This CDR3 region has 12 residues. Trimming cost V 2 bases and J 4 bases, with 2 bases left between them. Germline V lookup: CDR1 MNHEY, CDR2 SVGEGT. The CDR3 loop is CASSYTTGELFF. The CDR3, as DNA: TGTGCCAGCAGTTACACCACCGGGGAGCTGTTTTTT.

CDR3 loop: CASSPGGARSYEQYF. As DNA, the CDR3 is TGTGCCAGCAGTCCAGGGGGCGCAAGGTCCTACGAGCAGTACTTC. The chain joins TRBV27 to TRBJ2-7; 8 nucleotides agree with TRBD1. The germline CDR1 and CDR2 sequences are MNHEY and SMNVEV (reference sequence). CDR3 length: 15 amino acids. Trimming removed 5 bases from V and 1 base from J; junction bases left unmatched: 7.

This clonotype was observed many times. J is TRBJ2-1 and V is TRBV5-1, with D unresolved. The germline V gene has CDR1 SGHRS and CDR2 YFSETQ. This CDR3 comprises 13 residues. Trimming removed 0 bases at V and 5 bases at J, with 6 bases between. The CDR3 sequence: CASSLESDNEQFF. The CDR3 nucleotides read TGCGCCAGCAGCTTGGAATCGGACAATGAGCAGTTCTTC.

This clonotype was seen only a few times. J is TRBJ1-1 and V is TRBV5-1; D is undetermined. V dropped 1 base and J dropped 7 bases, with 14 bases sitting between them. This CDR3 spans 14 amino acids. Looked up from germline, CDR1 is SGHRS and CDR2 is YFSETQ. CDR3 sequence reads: CASSLQSPIDEAFF. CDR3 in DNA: TGCGCCAGCAGCTTGCAGTCCCCAATCGATGAAGCTTTCTTT.

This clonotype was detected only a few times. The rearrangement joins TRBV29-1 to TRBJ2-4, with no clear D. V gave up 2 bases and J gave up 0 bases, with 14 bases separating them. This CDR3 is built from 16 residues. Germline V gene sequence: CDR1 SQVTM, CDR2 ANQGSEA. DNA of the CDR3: TGCAGCGTTGAAACTGGAGAGACCGTAGCCAAAAACATTCAGTACTTC. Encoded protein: CSVETGETVAKNIQYF.

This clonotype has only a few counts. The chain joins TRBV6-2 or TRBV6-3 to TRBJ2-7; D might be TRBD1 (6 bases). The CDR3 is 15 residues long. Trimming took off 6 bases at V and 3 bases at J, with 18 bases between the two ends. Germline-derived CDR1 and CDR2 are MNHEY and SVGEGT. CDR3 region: CASSSSGTNYYEQYF. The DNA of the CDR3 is TGTGCCAGCAGCTCTTCCGGGACAAACTACTACGAGCAGTACTTC.

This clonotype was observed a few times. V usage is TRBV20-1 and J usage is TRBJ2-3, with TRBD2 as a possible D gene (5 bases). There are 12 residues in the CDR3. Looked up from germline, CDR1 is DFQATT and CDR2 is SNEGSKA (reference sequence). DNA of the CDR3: TGCAGGGCAAGCAGGAGGACAGATACGCAGTATTTT. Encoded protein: CRASRRTDTQYF.

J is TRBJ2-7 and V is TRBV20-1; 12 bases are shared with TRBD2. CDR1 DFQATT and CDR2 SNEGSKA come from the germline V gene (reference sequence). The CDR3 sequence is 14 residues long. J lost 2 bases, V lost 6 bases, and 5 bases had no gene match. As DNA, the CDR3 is TGCAGTGCGCGGACTAGCGGGACTACCTACGAGCAGTACTTC. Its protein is CSARTSGTTYEQYF.

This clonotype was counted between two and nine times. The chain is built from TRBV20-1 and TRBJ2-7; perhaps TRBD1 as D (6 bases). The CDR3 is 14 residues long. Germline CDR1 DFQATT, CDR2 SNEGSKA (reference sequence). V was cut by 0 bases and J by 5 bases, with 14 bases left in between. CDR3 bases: TGCAGTGCTAGAGATCAATACAGGGCCAACGAGCAGTACTTC. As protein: CSARDQYRANEQYF.

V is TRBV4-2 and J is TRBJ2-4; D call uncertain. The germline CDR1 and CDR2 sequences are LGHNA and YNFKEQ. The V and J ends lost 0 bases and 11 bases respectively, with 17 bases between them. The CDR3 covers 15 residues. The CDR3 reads CASSQDLKNPSVQYF. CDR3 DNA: TGTGCCAGCAGCCAAGATCTTAAGAACCCCAGCGTTCAGTACTTC.

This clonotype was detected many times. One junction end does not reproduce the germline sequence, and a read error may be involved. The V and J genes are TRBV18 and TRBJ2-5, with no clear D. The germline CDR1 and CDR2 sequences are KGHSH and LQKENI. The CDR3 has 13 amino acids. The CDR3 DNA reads TGCGCCAGCAGCCCTCCCGGAGAAGAGACCCAGTACTTC. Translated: CASSPPGEETQYF.

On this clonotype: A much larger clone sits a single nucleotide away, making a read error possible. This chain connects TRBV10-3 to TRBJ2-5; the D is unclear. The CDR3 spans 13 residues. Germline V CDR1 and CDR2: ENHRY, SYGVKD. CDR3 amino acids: CANSESREETQYF. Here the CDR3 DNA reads TGTGCCAACAGTGAGTCCCGAGAAGAGACCCAGTACTTC.

The CDR3 coding sequence is TGTGCCAGCAGACCCTCCAAGGGTAATAGCGAGCAGTACTTC. This gives the protein CASRPSKGNSEQYF. The chain has TRBV6-2 or TRBV6-3 and TRBJ2-7, with unresolved D. Between the trimmed V and J ends, which lost 6 bases and 6 bases, there was a span of 18 bases. CDR3 length: 14 residues. Per germline, CDR1 MNHEY and CDR2 SVGEGT.

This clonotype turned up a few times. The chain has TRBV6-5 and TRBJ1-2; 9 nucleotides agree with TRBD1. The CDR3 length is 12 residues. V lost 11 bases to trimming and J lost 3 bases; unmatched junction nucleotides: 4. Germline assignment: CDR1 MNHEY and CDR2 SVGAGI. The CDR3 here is CAGTGGDYGYTF. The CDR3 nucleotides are TGTGCCGGTACAGGGGGCGACTATGGCTACACCTTC.

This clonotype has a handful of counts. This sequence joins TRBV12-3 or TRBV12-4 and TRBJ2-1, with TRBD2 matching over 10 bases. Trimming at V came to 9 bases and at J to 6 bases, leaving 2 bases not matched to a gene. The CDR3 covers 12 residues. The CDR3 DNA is TGTGCCAGTGTAGCGGGAGGCAATGAGCAGTTCTTC. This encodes CASVAGGNEQFF.

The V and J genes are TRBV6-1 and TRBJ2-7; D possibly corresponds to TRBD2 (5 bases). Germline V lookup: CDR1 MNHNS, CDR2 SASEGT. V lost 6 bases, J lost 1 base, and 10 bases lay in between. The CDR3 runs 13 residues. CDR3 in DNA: TGTGCCAGCAGGGTAGCGAGGTCCTACGAGCAGTACTTC. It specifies CASRVARSYEQYF.

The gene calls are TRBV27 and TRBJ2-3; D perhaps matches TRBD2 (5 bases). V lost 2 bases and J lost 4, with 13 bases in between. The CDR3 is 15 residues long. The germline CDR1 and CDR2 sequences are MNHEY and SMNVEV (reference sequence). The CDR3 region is CASSLTGLAPDTQYF. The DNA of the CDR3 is TGTGCCAGCAGTTTAACGGGTCTAGCCCCAGATACGCAGTATTTT.

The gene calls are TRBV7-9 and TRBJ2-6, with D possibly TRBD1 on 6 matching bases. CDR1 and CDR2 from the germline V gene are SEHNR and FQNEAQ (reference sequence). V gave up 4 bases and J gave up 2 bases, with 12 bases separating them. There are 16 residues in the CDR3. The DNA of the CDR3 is TGTGCCAGCAGCTCCTCCTACAGGGCTGGGGCCAACGTCCTGACTTTC. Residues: CASSSSYRAGANVLTF.

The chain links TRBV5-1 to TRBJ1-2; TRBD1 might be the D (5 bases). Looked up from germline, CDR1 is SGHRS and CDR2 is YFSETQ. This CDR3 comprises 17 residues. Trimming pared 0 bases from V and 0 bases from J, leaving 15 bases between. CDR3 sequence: CASSLAWGRQTNYGYTF. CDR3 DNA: TGCGCCAGCAGCTTGGCCTGGGGCAGACAAACTAACTATGGCTACACCTTC.

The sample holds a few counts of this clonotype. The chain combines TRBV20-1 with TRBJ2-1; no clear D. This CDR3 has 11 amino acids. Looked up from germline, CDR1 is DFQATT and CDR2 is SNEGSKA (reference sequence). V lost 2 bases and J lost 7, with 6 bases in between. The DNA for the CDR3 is TGCAGTGCTAGATTCGGAAATGAGCAGTTCTTC. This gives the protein CSARFGNEQFF.